Each of the 15 T cell receptor beta chains below was sequenced from the same sample in a study of OX40 agonist ivuxolimab in advanced cancers. Produced via immunoSEQ multiplex PCR; TCRdb's table is partial and in-frame only. The sample yields fewer than 85,000 clones, 84% seen once. The sample here was CD4+ or CD8+ T cells sorted from blood, taken in a trial of the OX40 agonist ivuxolimab. All receptors come from an adult with an advanced solid tumor such as melanoma, head and neck, liver or kidney cancer.

The V gene is TRBV5-4, the J gene TRBJ2-7; 10 bases match TRBD2. This CDR3 region has 17 residues. V dropped 4 bases and J dropped 2; count of bases not matched to a gene: 12. The germline V gene has CDR1 SGHNT and CDR2 YYREEE (reference sequence). In DNA form, the CDR3 reads TGTGCCAGCAGCCAAGATACTAGCGGGAACCCCACCTACGAGCAGTACTTC. Residues: CASSQDTSGNPTYEQYF.

CDR3 residues: CASSLFVRADTQYF. CDR3 nucleotide sequence: TGTGCCAGCAGCTTGTTTGTGAGAGCAGATACGCAGTATTTT. The chain has TRBV6-5 and TRBJ2-3; no firm D call. Germline V lookup: CDR1 MNHEY, CDR2 SVGAGI. V was trimmed by 6 bases and J by 4 bases, leaving 14 bases between them. The CDR3 has 14 residues.

This clone was recorded once. The chain has TRBV7-2 and TRBJ1-1; TRBD1 is a possible D gene (6 bases). With 2 bases removed from V and 10 bases from J, the gap between germline ends came to 20 bases. Germline V gene lookup returns CDR1 SGHTA and CDR2 FQGNSA. The CDR3 consists of 15 residues. The CDR3 bases are TGTGCCAGCAGCTTATCTTCCGGGCAGGGGTTCGTAGCTTTCTTT. This sequence encodes CASSLSSGQGFVAFF.

V gene TRBV5-1 combines with J gene TRBJ2-7; 11 nucleotides agree with TRBD1. With V trimmed by 4 bases and J by 3 bases, 3 bases remained unmatched. Per the germline V gene, CDR1 is SGHRS and CDR2 is YFSETQ. The CDR3 runs to 14 residues. The chain's CDR3 is CASSEGTGGYEQYF. The DNA for the CDR3 is TGCGCCAGCAGCGAAGGGACAGGGGGCTACGAGCAGTACTTC.

V is TRBV4-2 and J is TRBJ1-1, with D hard to call. There are 17 residues in the CDR3. CDR1 is LGHNA, CDR2 YNFKEQ, per germline. V was clipped by 4 bases and J by 0 bases, with 18 bases between them. The CDR3 coding sequence is TGTGCCAGCAGCCCAGAACCGGCGGCGGGAATGAACACTGAAGCTTTCTTT. Its translation is CASSPEPAAGMNTEAFF.

This chain links TRBV7-2 with TRBJ1-3; D not resolved. Trimming shortened V by 2 bases and J by 4 bases, and 3 bases separated the two germline ends. Germline V gene data show CDR1 as SGHTA and CDR2 as FQGNSA. The CDR3 loop spans 12 amino acids. Written as DNA, the CDR3 is TGTGCCAGCAGCTTACTGGGAAACACCATATATTTT. Translating it yields CASSLLGNTIYF.

The J gene is TRBJ2-7, the V gene TRBV5-1; D gene unclear. Looked up from germline, CDR1 is SGHRS and CDR2 is YFSETQ. The CDR3 runs 13 residues. Trimming removed 0 bases from V and 4 bases from J, with 8 bases in between. The CDR3 sequence: CASSLAGLYEQYF. CDR3 bases: TGCGCCAGCAGCTTGGCTGGGTTGTACGAGCAGTACTTC.

The chain couples TRBV18 to TRBJ1-2, with 8 bases identical to TRBD1. CDR1 and CDR2 from the germline V gene are KGHSH and LQKENI. This CDR3 contains 16 residues. V lost 6 bases and J lost 7; bases outside the gene matches: 16. The CDR3 protein is CASSPSYVPGGGGYTF. The CDR3, as DNA: TGTGCCAGCTCCCCCAGTTACGTTCCAGGGGGCGGTGGCTACACCTTC.

This clone rates as large. The V call is TRBV11-3, the J call TRBJ2-2; the D is unclear. Germline V gives CDR1 SGHNT, CDR2 YENEEA. The CDR3 loop spans 12 amino acids. With 2 bases removed from V and 3 bases from J, the gap between germline ends came to 1 base. CDR3 sequence: CASSLHTGELFF. CDR3 nucleotide sequence: TGTGCCAGCAGCTTACACACCGGGGAGCTGTTTTTT.

This rearrangement joins TRBV27 to TRBJ2-3; tentatively, D is TRBD1 (7 bases). The CDR3 is 15 amino acids. Trimming removed 4 bases at V and 5 bases at J, with 16 bases between. Germline values: CDR1 MNHEY, CDR2 SMNVEV (reference sequence). CDR3 DNA: TGTGCCAGCAGTTATGGGGGGACAGAAGAAGATACGCAGTATTTT. Protein sequence: CASSYGGTEEDTQYF.

The rearrangement uses TRBV27 and TRBJ1-4; no clear D gene. This CDR3 comprises 15 residues. Germline V gene sequence: CDR1 MNHEY, CDR2 SMNVEV (reference sequence). V was shortened by 5 bases and J by 3 bases, with 13 bases between the two germline ends. The CDR3 spells CASSRRLGSNEKLFF. CDR3 DNA sequence: TGTGCCAGCAGTCGCCGACTCGGTTCTAATGAAAAACTGTTTTTT.

The rearrangement uses TRBV6-6 and TRBJ1-2, with D tentatively TRBD1 (6 bases). The V gene lost 2 bases and the J gene lost 7 bases, with 11 bases spanning the gap. The CDR3 spans 13 residues. Germline-derived CDR1 and CDR2 are MNHNY and SVGAGI (reference sequence). The CDR3 spells CASSYDRLLGYTF. The CDR3 coding sequence is TGTGCCAGCAGTTACGACAGGCTTCTTGGCTACACCTTC.

This rearrangement joins TRBV11-3 to TRBJ1-3; D not certain. Deletions cut 1 base from V and 4 bases from J, with 8 bases between. This CDR3 region has 14 residues. Germline assignment: CDR1 SGHNT and CDR2 YENEEA. CDR3 bases: TGTGCCAGCAGCTTAGGGACTTCCGGAAACACCATATATTTT. Its translation: CASSLGTSGNTIYF.

This clone was seen ten or more times. The V and J genes are TRBV29-1 and TRBJ2-7; possibly TRBD2 for D (5 bases). There are 13 residues in the CDR3. The V gene lost 7 bases and the J gene lost 2 bases, with 15 bases spanning the gap. Looked up from germline, CDR1 is SQVTM and CDR2 is ANQGSEA. The CDR3: CSGLDDYTYEQYF. Written as DNA, the CDR3 is TGCAGCGGCCTCGACGACTACACCTACGAGCAGTACTTC.

This sequence joins TRBV6-6 and TRBJ2-7; possibly TRBD1 for D (6 bases). V was pared by 5 bases and J by 6 bases, with 8 bases between. CDR3 size: 11 residues. Germline assignment: CDR1 MNHNY and CDR2 SVGAGI (reference sequence). The CDR3 DNA is TGTGCCAGCAGTACCAGGGGCGAGCAGTACTTC. It specifies CASSTRGEQYF.